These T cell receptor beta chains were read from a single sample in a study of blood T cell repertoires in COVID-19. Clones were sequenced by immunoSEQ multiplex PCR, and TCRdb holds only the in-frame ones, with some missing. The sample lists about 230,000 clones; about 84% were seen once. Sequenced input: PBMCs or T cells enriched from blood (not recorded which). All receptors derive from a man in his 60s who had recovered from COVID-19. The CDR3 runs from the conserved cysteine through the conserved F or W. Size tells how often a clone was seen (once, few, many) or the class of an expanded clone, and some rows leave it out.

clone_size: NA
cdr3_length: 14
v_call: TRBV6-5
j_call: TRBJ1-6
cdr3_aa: CACGRDSYNSPLHF

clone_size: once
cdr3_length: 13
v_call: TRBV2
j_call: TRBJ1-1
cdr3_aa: CASSGGENTEAFF

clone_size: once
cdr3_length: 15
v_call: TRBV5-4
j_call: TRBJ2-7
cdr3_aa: CASSSDRGISYEQYF

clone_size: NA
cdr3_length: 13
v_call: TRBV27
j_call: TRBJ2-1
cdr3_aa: CASWVARSNEQFF

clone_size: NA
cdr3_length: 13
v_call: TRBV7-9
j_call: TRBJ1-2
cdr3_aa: CASSPGTIGGYTF

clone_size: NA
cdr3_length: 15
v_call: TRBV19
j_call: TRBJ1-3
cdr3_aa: CASSVGTGGGNTIYF

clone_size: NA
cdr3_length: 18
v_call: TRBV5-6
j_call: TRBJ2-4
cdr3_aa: CASSRGLAGGSAKNIQYF

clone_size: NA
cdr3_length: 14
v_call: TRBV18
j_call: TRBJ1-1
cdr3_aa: CASSPGGVQTEAFF

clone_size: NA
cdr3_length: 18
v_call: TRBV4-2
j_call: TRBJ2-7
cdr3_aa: CASGSGTGIAGSSYEQYF

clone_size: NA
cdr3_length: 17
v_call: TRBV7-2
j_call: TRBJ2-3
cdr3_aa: CASSLAVRAIYTDTQYF

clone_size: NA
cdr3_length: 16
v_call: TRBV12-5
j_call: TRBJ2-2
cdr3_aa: CASGGQPIANTGELFF

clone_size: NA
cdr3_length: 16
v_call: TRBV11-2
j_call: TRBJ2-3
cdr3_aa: CASRTGTSGGRDTQYF

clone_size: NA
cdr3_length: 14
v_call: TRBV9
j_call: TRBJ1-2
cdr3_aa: CASSPDRGSYGYTF

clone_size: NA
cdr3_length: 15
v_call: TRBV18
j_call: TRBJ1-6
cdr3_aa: CASSPLRDSNSPLHF

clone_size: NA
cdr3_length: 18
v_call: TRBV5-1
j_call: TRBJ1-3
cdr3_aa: CASSLEGSGTGSGNTIYF

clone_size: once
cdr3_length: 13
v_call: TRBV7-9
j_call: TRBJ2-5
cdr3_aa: CASPDRGGETQYF

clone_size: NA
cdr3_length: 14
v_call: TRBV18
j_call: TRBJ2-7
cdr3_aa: CASSPRLQGDEQYF

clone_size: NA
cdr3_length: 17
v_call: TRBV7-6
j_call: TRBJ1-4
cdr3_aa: CASSLRMRVGVDEKLFF

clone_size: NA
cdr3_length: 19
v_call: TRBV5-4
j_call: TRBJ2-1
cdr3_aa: CPSRAGTAGGGGGPGEQFF

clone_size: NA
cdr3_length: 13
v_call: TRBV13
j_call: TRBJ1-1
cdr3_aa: CASSPTGSTEAFF

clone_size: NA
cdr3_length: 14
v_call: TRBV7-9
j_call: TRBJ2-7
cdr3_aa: CASSKTTPRYEQYF

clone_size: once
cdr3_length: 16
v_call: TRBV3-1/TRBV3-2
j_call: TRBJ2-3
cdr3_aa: CASSQDIAGGRDTQYF

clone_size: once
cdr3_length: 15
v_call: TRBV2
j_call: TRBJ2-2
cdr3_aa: CASRLDNRNTGELFF